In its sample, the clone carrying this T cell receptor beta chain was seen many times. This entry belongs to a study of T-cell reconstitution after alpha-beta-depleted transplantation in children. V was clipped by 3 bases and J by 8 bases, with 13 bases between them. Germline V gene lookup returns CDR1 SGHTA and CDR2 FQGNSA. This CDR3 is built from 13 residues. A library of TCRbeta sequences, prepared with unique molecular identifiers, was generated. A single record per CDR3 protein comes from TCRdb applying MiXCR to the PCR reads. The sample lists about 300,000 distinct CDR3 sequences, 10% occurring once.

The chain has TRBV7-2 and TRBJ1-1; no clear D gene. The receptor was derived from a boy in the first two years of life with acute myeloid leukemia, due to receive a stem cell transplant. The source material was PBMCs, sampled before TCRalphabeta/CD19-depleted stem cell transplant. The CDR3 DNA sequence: TGTGCCAGCAGCTTGTCGCCCGGGCGGGAAGCTTTCTTT. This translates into CASSLSPGREAFF.